The 26 T cell receptor beta chains presented below share a single source sample, sequenced in a study of CD4 T cells in relation to SARS-CoV-2 and coronaviruses. The table came from immunoSEQ multiplex PCR; TCRdb's copy has only in-frame clones and leaves some out. The table records 25,000 to 30,000 clones, about 80% of them present only once. Antigens for these TCRs are unknown. The unexposed donors gave CD4+ T cells in about 2010-2019, prior to COVID-19. Isolation of CD4+ T cells took place after 10 days in culture. The material sequenced was CD4+ T cells from PBMCs, cultured in vitro. The source of these receptors is a human donor in good health.

The chain has TRBV4-2 and TRBJ2-7; 9 bases match TRBD1. This CDR3 contains 16 residues. The V gene's germline CDR1 is LGHNA and CDR2 YNFKEQ. After removal of 4 bases from V and 6 bases from J, the junction contained 13 bases not matched to a gene. The CDR3 loop reads CASSLPSGTGSAEQYF. For the CDR3, the DNA is TGTGCCAGCAGCCTTCCCTCGGGGACAGGGTCGGCCGAGCAGTACTTC.

This clone was counted a single time. The gene calls are TRBV10-3 and TRBJ1-2; the D gene is possibly TRBD1 (6 bases). With 2 bases removed from V and 7 bases from J, the gap between germline ends came to 11 bases. Germline assignment: CDR1 ENHRY and CDR2 SYGVKD. There are 13 residues in the CDR3. The CDR3 DNA is TGTGCCATCAGTGAGGGGGGGGCGCGTGGCTACACCTTC. Translating gives CAISEGGARGYTF.

The chain is built from TRBV11-3 and TRBJ2-1; TRBD1 aligns across 8 bases. The CDR3 has 15 residues. Germline CDR1 SGHNT, CDR2 YENEEA. The V and J ends lost 5 bases and 4 bases, in that order; junction bases with no gene match: 7. CDR3 nucleotide sequence: TGTGCCAGCAGCCCACGGACAGGGTCGTACAATGAGCAGTTCTTC. Its protein product is CASSPRTGSYNEQFF.

The chain employs TRBV5-5 and TRBJ2-7; D is undetermined. The CDR3 sequence is 14 residues long. Germline values: CDR1 SGHKS, CDR2 YYEKEE (reference sequence). Trimming left V 1 base short and J 2 bases short, with 10 bases between. The CDR3 spells CASSLQDGPYEQYF. The CDR3 nucleotides read TGTGCCAGCAGCTTGCAGGACGGACCCTACGAGCAGTACTTC.

The J gene is TRBJ2-3, the V gene TRBV19; D is ambiguous. Germline CDR1 is LNHDA and CDR2 is SQIVND (reference sequence). The germline V and J ends were trimmed by 2 bases and 8 bases, with 11 bases remaining between them. This CDR3 has 13 amino acids. The CDR3 coding sequence is TGTGCCAGTAGTATAATAGGCGCCGGTACGCAGTATTTT. Translated: CASSIIGAGTQYF.

This clone was observed a handful of times. The chain is built from TRBV5-4 and TRBJ2-1; D ambiguous. The germline V gene has CDR1 SGHNT and CDR2 YYREEE (reference sequence). CDR3 size: 15 residues. Trimming left V 6 bases short and J 1 base short, with 14 bases between. The CDR3: CASTPYSSSYNEQFF. Here the CDR3 DNA reads TGTGCCAGCACCCCATACAGTTCGTCCTACAATGAGCAGTTCTTC.

The rearrangement links TRBV6-5 to TRBJ2-5, with D possibly matching TRBD1 (5 bases). Germline CDR1 reads MNHEY; CDR2 reads SVGAGI. V lost 3 bases and J 5 bases, leaving 13 bases between the germline ends. CDR3 size: 14 residues. In DNA, the CDR3 is TGTGCCAGCAGTTATGTTCTGGGGCTCGAGACCCAGTACTTC. This sequence encodes CASSYVLGLETQYF.

This clone was detected once. The chain has TRBV5-1 and TRBJ1-1, with D possibly being TRBD1 (5 bases). The germline CDR1 and CDR2 sequences are SGHRS and YFSETQ. V lost 6 bases and J lost 5, with 14 bases in between. CDR3 length equals 13 residues. This CDR3 reads CASTPSGATEAFF. CDR3 in DNA: TGCGCCAGCACCCCAAGTGGGGCGACTGAAGCTTTCTTT. The entire variable domain, with the rest obtained from reference TRBV5-1 and TRBJ1-1, is as follows: KAGVTQTPRYLIKTRGQQVTLSCSPISGHRSVSWYQQTPGQGLQFLFEYFSETQRNKGNFPGRFSGRQFSNSRSEMNVSTLELGDSALYLCASTPSGATEAFFGQGTRLTVV.

This clone was recorded a few times. The genes are TRBV5-6 and TRBJ1-1; D uncertain. The CDR3 has 15 amino acids. Trimming took 9 bases from V and 2 from J, leaving 20 bases between them. Looked up from germline, CDR1 is SGHDT and CDR2 is YYEEEE. The CDR3 sequence: CATTLGWALNTEAFF. CDR3 nucleotide sequence: TGTGCCACCACGCTGGGGTGGGCGCTAAACACTGAAGCTTTCTTT.

This rearrangement joins TRBV7-2 to TRBJ2-7; either TRBD1 or TRBD2 may supply D (7 bases each). Looked up from germline, CDR1 is SGHTA and CDR2 is FQGNSA. V lost 5 bases, J lost 7 bases, and 21 bases lay in between. The CDR3 has 15 residues. The CDR3 here is CASSLRQGKAGEQYF. CDR3 sequence (DNA): TGTGCCAGCAGCCTGAGACAGGGCAAAGCGGGGGAGCAGTACTTC.

This chain joins TRBV13 and TRBJ2-7, with TRBD1 as a possible D gene (6 bases). The CDR3 length is 15 residues. Germline V lookup: CDR1 PRHDT, CDR2 FYEKMQ (reference sequence). Trimming cost V 5 bases and J 1 base, with 15 bases left between them. CDR3 in DNA: TGTGCCAGCAGCCGGAGAGGACAGCCTTCCTACGAGCAGTACTTC. Translation: CASSRRGQPSYEQYF.

The J gene is TRBJ2-1, the V gene TRBV9; D perhaps matches TRBD2 (6 bases). Germline V gene sequence: CDR1 SGDLS, CDR2 YYNGEE. Trimming took 0 bases from V and 2 from J, leaving 12 bases between them. This CDR3 contains 16 residues. CDR3 bases: TGTGCCAGCAGCGTAGATGGTTCTAGCGCCTACAATGAGCAGTTCTTC. Its protein is CASSVDGSSAYNEQFF.

The chain has TRBV4-2 and TRBJ2-1; 8 nucleotides align to TRBD2. Germline CDR1 reads LGHNA; CDR2 reads YNFKEQ. Trimming took 4 bases from V and 8 from J; bases not matched to a gene: 16. The CDR3 spans 17 residues. The CDR3: CASSPDPFSGTGDEQFF. In DNA, the CDR3 is TGTGCCAGCAGCCCCGACCCGTTTAGCGGGACGGGGGATGAGCAGTTCTTC.

The chain recombines TRBV7-2 with TRBJ1-2; 10 nucleotides line up with TRBD1. The CDR3 has 14 residues. Trimming took 3 bases from V and 8 from J; bases not matched to a gene: 6. Germline-derived CDR1 and CDR2 are SGHTA and FQGNSA. The CDR3 protein is CASSFQGQGRGYTF. The CDR3, as DNA: TGTGCCAGCAGCTTCCAGGGACAGGGGCGCGGCTACACCTTC.

The V and J genes are TRBV2 and TRBJ2-7; 8 positions match TRBD2. This CDR3 is 12 amino acids long. V lost 7 bases to trimming and J lost 5 bases; unmatched junction nucleotides: 4. Germline values: CDR1 SNHLY, CDR2 FYNNEI. The DNA for the CDR3 is TGTGCCAGCAAGGCTAGCGGGCACGAGCAGTACTTC. Amino acids: CASKASGHEQYF.

The CDR3 DNA reads TGTGCCAGTAGCCAGATCTCTGGGGCCGTCTCTGGAAACACCATATATTTT. It is translated as CASSQISGAVSGNTIYF. The chain joins TRBV19 to TRBJ1-3, with D possibly matching TRBD1 (5 bases). V dropped 6 bases and J dropped 0 bases, with 18 bases sitting between them. The length of the CDR3 is 17 residues. Germline assignment: CDR1 LNHDA and CDR2 SQIVND (reference sequence).

This rearrangement joins TRBV19 to TRBJ1-4; 8 bases line up with TRBD1. Trimming removed 6 bases from V and 7 bases from J; junction bases left unmatched: 13. Germline loops: CDR1 LNHDA, CDR2 SQIVND (reference sequence). The CDR3 spans 16 residues. Here the CDR3 reads CASSSQIGTGAEKLFF. The CDR3 DNA sequence: TGTGCCAGTAGCTCCCAGATCGGGACAGGTGCTGAAAAACTGTTTTTT.

The chain is built from TRBV15 and TRBJ2-7; perhaps TRBD1 as D (6 bases). Germline CDR1 reads LNHNV; CDR2 reads YYDKDF (reference sequence). V dropped 2 bases and J dropped 0 bases, with 14 bases sitting between them. This CDR3 spans 16 amino acids. The CDR3 nucleotides read TGTGCCACCAGCAGAATAGGACAGTCAAACTCCTACGAGCAGTACTTC. This translates into CATSRIGQSNSYEQYF.

This rearrangement joins TRBV19 to TRBJ2-2, with D perhaps TRBD1 (7 bases). The CDR3 length is 15 residues. Trimming removed 5 bases at V and 4 bases at J, with 14 bases between. Germline V lookup: CDR1 LNHDA, CDR2 SQIVND (reference sequence). For the CDR3, the DNA is TGTGCCAGTAGTCCCCAGGGGGGTGGCACCGGGGAGCTGTTTTTT. It yields the protein CASSPQGGGTGELFF.

V and J are TRBV9 and TRBJ2-2; 12 positions match TRBD2. Unmatched junction bases numbered 12, after V lost 6 bases and J lost 0 bases. Germline CDR1 and CDR2: SGDLS and YYNGEE. CDR3 length: 19 residues. The DNA of the CDR3 is TGTGCCAGCACCCCAACTAGCGGGGGGATCATTTCGAACACCGGGGAGCTGTTTTTT. Its protein product is CASTPTSGGIISNTGELFF.

The chain has TRBV7-2 and TRBJ2-1; D unresolved. CDR1 SGHTA and CDR2 FQGNSA come from the germline V gene. The V end was cut by 5 bases, the J end by 0 bases, with 11 bases between. The length of the CDR3 is 15 residues. The chain's CDR3 is CASSRSASSYNEQFF. The CDR3 DNA sequence: TGTGCCAGCAGCCGCAGCGCGAGCTCCTACAATGAGCAGTTCTTC.

The chain is built from TRBV25-1 and TRBJ2-1; D may be TRBD1 or TRBD2 (5 bases each). The length of the CDR3 is 14 residues. Germline V gene sequence: CDR1 MGHDK, CDR2 SYGVNS. Trimming removed 5 bases at V and 3 bases at J, with 11 bases between. This CDR3 is CASSSQRGYNEQFF. CDR3 nucleotides: TGTGCCAGCAGTAGCCAGAGGGGCTACAATGAGCAGTTCTTC.

The CDR3 DNA sequence: TGCGCCAGCAGCTTGAGTGTAGGGGATGGGCAAGAGACCCAGTACTTC. Amino acid sequence: CASSLSVGDGQETQYF. This chain connects TRBV5-1 to TRBJ2-5; the D gene is possibly TRBD1 (5 bases). From germline, CDR1 is SGHRS and CDR2 YFSETQ. Trimming cost V 1 base and J 2 bases, with 15 bases left between them. This CDR3 spans 16 amino acids.

In this sample, this clone turned up once. The chain joins TRBV9 to TRBJ2-7; D tentatively fits TRBD1 or TRBD2 (5 bases each). Germline values: CDR1 SGDLS, CDR2 YYNGEE. The CDR3 spans 16 residues. Trimming stripped 2 bases from V and 3 bases from J, with 18 bases between. CDR3 amino acids: CASSVSPGTDLYEQYF. CDR3 DNA: TGTGCCAGCAGCGTGAGCCCCGGGACCGATCTCTACGAGCAGTACTTC.

V usage is TRBV29-1 and J usage is TRBJ2-1, with TRBD1 matching 8 bases. The J segment lost 4 bases and the V segment lost 6 bases, leaving 11 bases of the junction unmatched. The CDR3 runs to 15 residues. Germline lookup yields CDR1 SQVTM and CDR2 ANQGSEA. DNA of the CDR3: TGCAGCGTACCCCCGGGACAGGCGAAGTACAATGAGCAGTTCTTC. Translated, it gives CSVPPGQAKYNEQFF.

This clone was observed a few times. CDR3 region: CASSMGGQPQHF. The CDR3 DNA reads as TGTGCCAGTAGTATGGGCGGCCAGCCCCAGCATTTT. This chain links TRBV19 with TRBJ1-5, with D hard to call. Trimming pared 3 bases from V and 7 bases from J, leaving 7 bases between. This CDR3 comprises 12 residues. The germline gives CDR1 LNHDA, CDR2 SQIVND (reference sequence).